The 26 T cell receptor beta chains listed next were all sequenced from one sample in a study of graft-versus-host responses after intestinal transplantation. Profiled with immunoSEQ multiplex PCR; TCRdb holds only in-frame clones, not every one. The sample comprises about 16,000 clones, 75% to 90% of which are singletons, and around 5.8% rests with the top ten. Sequences were derived from PBMCs, sampled 110 days after intestinal transplant. These receptors were taken from a human patient who received an intestinal transplant, so some T cells may come from the graft donor.

This chain uses TRBV15 with TRBJ2-1, with D perhaps TRBD1 (6 bases). V was trimmed by 2 bases and J by 8 bases, leaving 13 bases between them. The germline CDR1 and CDR2 sequences are LNHNV and YYDKDF (reference sequence). This CDR3 spans 14 amino acids. Here the CDR3 DNA reads TGTGCCACCAGCAGATCCGGACAGCAGGATGAGCAGTTCTTC. Its translation is CATSRSGQQDEQFF.

The chain joins TRBV7-3 to TRBJ1-1; D not certain. CDR3 length: 14 amino acids. Between the trimmed V and J ends, which lost 5 bases and 4 bases, there was a span of 14 bases. Germline assignment: CDR1 SGHTA and CDR2 FQGTGA. The CDR3 nucleotides are TGTGCCAGCAGCCCCCACCAGACGTTCACTGAAGCTTTCTTT. Amino acids: CASSPHQTFTEAFF. The whole variable domain, filled in from reference TRBV7-3 and TRBJ1-1, reads GAGVSQTPSNKVTEKGKYVELRCDPISGHTALYWYRQSLGQGPEFLIYFQGTGAADDSGLPNDRFFAVRPEGSVSTLKIQRTERGDSAVYLCASSPHQTFTEAFFGQGTRLTVV.

This clone was observed a handful of times. The chain joins TRBV11-1 to TRBJ1-2; 10 bases match TRBD1. The CDR3 loop spans 15 amino acids. Germline loops: CDR1 SGHAT, CDR2 FQDESV (reference sequence). The V gene end was trimmed by 0 bases and the J gene end by 4 bases; junction bases not matched to a gene: 2. CDR3 nucleotide sequence: TGTGCCAGCAGCTTAGCCGGGACAGGGGTCTATGGCTACACCTTC. It codes for CASSLAGTGVYGYTF.

The chain couples TRBV5-1 to TRBJ2-5, with D unresolved. There are 11 residues in the CDR3. V shed 0 bases and J shed 3 bases, with 0 bases lying between them. The germline gives CDR1 SGHRS, CDR2 YFSETQ. Here the CDR3 DNA reads TGCGCCAGCAGCTTGGAAGAGACCCAGTACTTC. Amino acid sequence: CASSLEETQYF.

As DNA, the CDR3 is TGTGCCAGCAGTTACCTGGCTAGCACAGATACGCAGTATTTT. Translation gives CASSYLASTDTQYF. The chain joins TRBV25-1 to TRBJ2-3, with unresolved D. Trimming cost V 5 bases and J 0 bases, with 9 bases left between them. The germline gives CDR1 MGHDK, CDR2 SYGVNS. The CDR3 runs 14 residues.

The table lists this clone with a count of one. The chain uses TRBV28 and TRBJ1-1, with TRBD1 identical over 8 bases. J was trimmed by 5 bases and V by 3 bases; bases with no gene match: 5. CDR3 length equals 14 residues. From germline, CDR1 is MDHEN and CDR2 SYDVKM. CDR3 nucleotide sequence: TGTGCCAGCAGTTTTCAGGGGGCAGTTACTGAAGCTTTCTTT. This codes for CASSFQGAVTEAFF.

Note on this clone: In the same sample, other DNA sequences code for this CDR3. V and J are TRBV6-1 and TRBJ1-2; tentatively, D is TRBD1 (5 bases). Germline lookup yields CDR1 MNHNS and CDR2 SASEGT. The CDR3 covers 13 residues. V was pared by 2 bases and J by 4 bases, with 8 bases between. The CDR3 DNA reads TGTGCCAGCAGTGAACAGGGTGCCTATGGCTACACCTTC. Its translation: CASSEQGAYGYTF.

This chain uses TRBV27 with TRBJ2-1; TRBD2 might be the D (5 bases). Germline lookup yields CDR1 MNHEY and CDR2 SMNVEV (reference sequence). CDR3 length equals 15 residues. Trimming cost V 9 bases and J 0 bases, with 15 bases left between them. Written as DNA, the CDR3 is TGTGCCAGTAGCGACTGGGCCAGCTCCTACAATGAGCAGTTCTTC. Translation gives CASSDWASSYNEQFF.

The chain is built from TRBV4-3 and TRBJ2-7, with 11 bases matching TRBD2. Germline loops: CDR1 LGHNA, CDR2 YSLEER. Losses at the gene ends were 0 bases for V and 2 bases for J; bases not matched to a gene: 9. The CDR3 spans 18 residues. In nucleotides, the CDR3 is TGCGCCAGCAGCCAAGAAGGTAGCGGGAGGGCCATGGCCTACGAGCAGTACTTC. Its protein product is CASSQEGSGRAMAYEQYF.

V usage is TRBV7-3 and J usage is TRBJ2-1; 7 positions agree with TRBD2. The CDR3 is 16 residues long. The junction had 7 bases not matched to a gene; V was cut back by 3 bases and J by 2 bases. CDR1 is SGHTA, CDR2 FQGTGA, per germline. Written as DNA, the CDR3 is TGTGCCAGCAGCTTGGGCTCGGGAGGTACCTACAATGAGCAGTTCTTC. Its protein product is CASSLGSGGTYNEQFF.

The genes are TRBV9 and TRBJ2-7; 7 bases are a match to TRBD2. The trim removed 4 bases at V and 3 bases at J, leaving 7 bases unmatched. Per the germline V gene, CDR1 is SGDLS and CDR2 is YYNGEE. The CDR3 is 14 residues long. For the CDR3, the DNA is TGTGCCAGCAGCTCTAGCGGTCTGGACTACGAGCAGTACTTC. Encoded protein: CASSSSGLDYEQYF.

This chain uses TRBV4-2 with TRBJ2-1; D is possibly TRBD2 (6 bases). CDR3 length: 14 residues. Germline V gene sequence: CDR1 LGHNA, CDR2 YNFKEQ. The V gene lost 4 bases and the J gene lost 1 base, with 8 bases spanning the gap. The CDR3 region has the DNA TGTGCCAGCAGCCTGGGGGGTTCCTACAATGAGCAGTTCTTC. It specifies CASSLGGSYNEQFF.

As regards this clone: Its ends do not fully match the called genes, so a read error is possible. J is TRBJ1-1 and V is TRBV29-1; D gene uncertain. CDR1 and CDR2 (germline): SQVTM, ANQGSEA. CDR3 length: 11 amino acids. The CDR3 bases are TGCAGCATTGAAGTCGGGGCTGAAGCTTTCTTT. This gives the protein CSIEVGAEAFF.

The rearrangement links TRBV4-1 to TRBJ2-5; D is ambiguous. The DNA matches TRBJ2-7 better at its end, which makes the J call doubtful. This CDR3 has 14 amino acids. Germline loops: CDR1 MGHRA, CDR2 YSYEKL. The CDR3 DNA reads TGCGCCAGCAGCCTTCTGGGCCTATCCTACGAGCAGTACTTC. Protein: CASSLLGLSYEQYF.

This chain joins TRBV7-9 and TRBJ1-2; the D gene is possibly TRBD1 (6 bases). Trimming removed 2 bases at V and 6 bases at J, with 19 bases between. The length of the CDR3 is 16 residues. CDR1 SEHNR and CDR2 FQNEAQ come from the germline V gene (reference sequence). The CDR3 DNA reads TGTGCCAGCAGCTTATCGTCGGGTGGGGGGCGCAATGGCTACACCTTC. Protein sequence: CASSLSSGGGRNGYTF.

The chain carries TRBV4-1 and TRBJ2-4, with TRBD1 as a possible D gene (5 bases). CDR3 length equals 14 residues. CDR1 MGHRA and CDR2 YSYEKL come from the germline V gene. V was trimmed by 0 bases and J by 6 bases, leaving 9 bases between them. The CDR3 DNA reads as TGCGCCAGCAGCCAAGACCCAGGGCCAAACATTCAGTACTTC. Its translation is CASSQDPGPNIQYF.

The rearrangement links TRBV4-1 to TRBJ2-1; D not resolved. Germline V gene lookup returns CDR1 MGHRA and CDR2 YSYEKL. The CDR3 totals 11 residues. Trimming removed 7 bases at V and 8 bases at J, with 9 bases between. CDR3 amino acids: CASKQLDEQFF. The CDR3 DNA sequence: TGCGCCAGCAAACAACTGGATGAGCAGTTCTTC.

The chain has TRBV25-1 and TRBJ1-2, with D possibly matching TRBD1 (5 bases). Trimming left V 5 bases short and J 6 bases short, with 13 bases between. The CDR3 is 13 residues long. Germline V gene sequence: CDR1 MGHDK, CDR2 SYGVNS. The CDR3 spells CASSYRRADGYTF. The CDR3 DNA reads as TGTGCCAGCAGTTACAGGAGAGCAGATGGCTACACCTTC.

The CDR3 DNA is TGCGCCAGCAGCATGCCTAGAGCGAGGACACCCTCCTACAATGAGCAGTTCTTC. Translating it yields CASSMPRARTPSYNEQFF. The chain employs TRBV5-1 and TRBJ2-1; TRBD1 is a possible D gene (5 bases). The CDR3 is made up of 18 amino acids. Trimming stripped 4 bases from V and 0 bases from J, with 20 bases between. From germline, CDR1 is SGHRS and CDR2 YFSETQ.

The chain joins TRBV7-8 to TRBJ2-7, with TRBD2 matching 10 bases. This CDR3 has 14 amino acids. The germline CDR1 and CDR2 sequences are SGHVS and FQNEAQ. V dropped 2 bases and J dropped 11; count of bases not matched to a gene: 9. The CDR3 loop is CASSLYGTSVGKYF. The CDR3 bases are TGTGCCAGCAGCTTATATGGGACTAGCGTAGGAAAGTACTTC.

With regard to this clone: One junction end does not reproduce the germline sequence, and a read error may be involved. The gene calls are TRBV4-3 and TRBJ2-1; the D gene is possibly TRBD2 (6 bases). The germline V gene has CDR1 LGHNA and CDR2 YSLEER. The CDR3 loop spans 14 amino acids. The CDR3 sequence is CTSSRGTSYNEQFF. The DNA of the CDR3 is TGCACCAGCAGCCGCGGGACTTCGTACAATGAGCAGTTCTTC.

The chain couples TRBV6-1 to TRBJ1-2; the D gene is possibly TRBD1 (5 bases). V was clipped by 1 base and J by 3 bases, with 9 bases between them. CDR1 and CDR2 from the germline V gene are MNHNS and SASEGT. This CDR3 spans 14 amino acids. CDR3 nucleotides: TGTGCCAGCAGTGAAGGGGTGACAGACTATGGCTACACCTTC. Protein sequence: CASSEGVTDYGYTF.

The rearrangement links TRBV11-3 to TRBJ1-5; D call uncertain. The V gene's germline CDR1 is SGHNT and CDR2 YENEEA. V lost 0 bases and J 0 bases, leaving 3 bases between the germline ends. The CDR3 totals 14 residues. The CDR3 region has the DNA TGTGCCAGCAGCTTAGAGGGTAGCAATCAGCCCCAGCATTTT. Translated, it gives CASSLEGSNQPQHF.

The chain combines TRBV27 with TRBJ2-1; possible D gene TRBD2, 5 bases. This CDR3 region has 14 residues. Germline CDR1 MNHEY, CDR2 SMNVEV (reference sequence). Trimming took off 1 base at V and 6 bases at J, with 10 bases between the two ends. In nucleotides, the CDR3 is TGTGCCAGCAGTTTATACGACTATGCCAATGAGCAGTTCTTC. Protein: CASSLYDYANEQFF.

V and J are TRBV6-4 and TRBJ2-2; tentative D call: TRBD1 (6 bases). Trimming took off 2 bases at V and 2 bases at J, with 9 bases between the two ends. Germline V gene sequence: CDR1 MRHNA, CDR2 SNTAGT. The CDR3 covers 15 residues. For the CDR3, the DNA is TGTGCCAGCAGTGACGGGGGACAAAACACCGGGGAGCTGTTTTTT. The encoded protein is CASSDGGQNTGELFF.

The V gene is TRBV6-5, the J gene TRBJ1-4; 7 bases align to TRBD1. Germline V CDR1 and CDR2: MNHEY, SVGAGI. CDR3 length equals 15 residues. V lost 2 bases to trimming and J lost 6 bases; unmatched junction nucleotides: 6. CDR3 in amino acids: CASSYITGADEKLFF. CDR3 coding DNA: TGTGCCAGCAGTTACATTACAGGGGCAGATGAAAAACTGTTTTTT.